Listed here are 6 T cell receptor beta chains from one sample, sequenced in a study of blood T cells in healthy people across ages. Combining a sample-barcoded 5' primer with a J-beta primer mix, a second PCR ran for about 7 to 11 cycles. Via MiXCR, TCRdb re-called the 5' RACE reads, giving one row per CDR3 protein. The sample includes about 780,000 distinct CDR3 sequences, 35% to 50% seen only once; the top ten take around a sixth. Sequencing used blood. These receptors originate from an elderly man in good health.

The chain recombines TRBV6-1 with TRBJ2-1; D not certain. The CDR3 sequence is 13 residues long. With 1 base removed from V and 10 bases from J, the gap between germline ends came to 11 bases. The germline gives CDR1 MNHNS, CDR2 SASEGT. CDR3: CASSEVKGREQFF. In DNA, the CDR3 is TGTGCCAGCAGTGAAGTGAAGGGAAGGGAGCAGTTCTTC.

The J gene is TRBJ1-2, the V gene TRBV20-1, with D unresolved. CDR3 length equals 12 residues. Looked up from germline, CDR1 is DFQATT and CDR2 is SNEGSKA (reference sequence). V was cut by 5 bases and J by 5 bases, with 12 bases left in between. The DNA for the CDR3 is TGCAGTGCTGTTGACGAAATTTATGGCTACACCTTC. This codes for CSAVDEIYGYTF.

The gene calls are TRBV4-2 and TRBJ1-5, with 9 bases fitting TRBD1. Germline V gives CDR1 LGHNA, CDR2 YNFKEQ. The V gene end was trimmed by 4 bases and the J gene end by 5 bases; junction bases not matched to a gene: 6. The CDR3 length is 15 residues. CDR3 DNA: TGTGCCAGCAGCCCCCGGCGGACAGGGGATCAGCCCCAGCATTTT. Translated, it gives CASSPRRTGDQPQHF.

V gene TRBV11-2 combines with J gene TRBJ2-2; 8 bases fit TRBD2. Trimming at V came to 5 bases and at J to 5 bases, leaving 7 bases not matched to a gene. Germline V lookup: CDR1 SGHAT, CDR2 FQNNGV. The CDR3 contains 15 residues. The CDR3 is CASSNRAGGTGELFF. The CDR3 DNA sequence: TGTGCCAGCAGCAACCGTGCGGGGGGTACCGGGGAGCTGTTTTTT.

This chain uses TRBV29-1 with TRBJ1-2, with 7 bases aligning to TRBD1. CDR3 length equals 14 residues. The J segment lost 4 bases and the V segment lost 3 bases, leaving 8 bases of the junction unmatched. Germline CDR1 SQVTM, CDR2 ANQGSEA. CDR3 nucleotides: TGCAGCGTTGACGTCGGGACAGCGATCTATGGCTACACCTTC. Protein: CSVDVGTAIYGYTF.

This clonotype was seen repeatedly, ten times or more. This sequence joins TRBV5-6 and TRBJ2-7; 8 bases are a match to TRBD2. V shed 5 bases and J 5 bases; nucleotides not matched to a gene: 12. The CDR3 covers 15 residues. Germline CDR1 and CDR2: SGHDT and YYEEEE. CDR3 bases: TGTGCCAGCAGACGACGGACTAGCTCCAGGGACGAGCAGTACTTC. Translating gives CASRRRTSSRDEQYF.